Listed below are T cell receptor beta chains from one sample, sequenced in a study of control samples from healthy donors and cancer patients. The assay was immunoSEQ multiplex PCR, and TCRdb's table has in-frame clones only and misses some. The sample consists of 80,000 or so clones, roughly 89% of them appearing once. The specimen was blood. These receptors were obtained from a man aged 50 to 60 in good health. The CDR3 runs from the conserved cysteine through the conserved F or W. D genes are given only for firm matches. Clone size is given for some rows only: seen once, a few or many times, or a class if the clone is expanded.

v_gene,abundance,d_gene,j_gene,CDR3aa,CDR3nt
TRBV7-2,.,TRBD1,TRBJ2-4,CASSPHLTGGMDIQYF,TGTGCCAGCAGCCCTCACTTAACAGGGGGCATGGACATTCAGTACTTC
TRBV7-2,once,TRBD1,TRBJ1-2,CASSSGQGTNYGYTF,TGTGCCAGCAGCTCCGGACAGGGTACTAACTATGGCTACACCTTC
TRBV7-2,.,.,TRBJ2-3,CASSSPGLQDTQYF,TGTGCCAGCAGCTCCCCGGGACTGCAAGATACGCAGTATTTT
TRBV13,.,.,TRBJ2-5,CASSLSLTGDQVKTQYF,TGTGCCAGCAGCTTATCTTTAACAGGCGATCAGGTAAAGACCCAGTACTTC
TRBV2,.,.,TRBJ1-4,CASSWTASTNEKLFF,TGTGCCAGCAGCTGGACAGCCTCAACTAATGAAAAACTGTTTTTT
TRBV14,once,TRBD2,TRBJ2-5,CASSQILAGVKTQYF,TGTGCCAGCAGCCAGATTCTAGCGGGGGTGAAGACCCAGTACTTC
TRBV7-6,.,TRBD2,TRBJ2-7,CASSPTSGASYEQYF,TGTGCCAGCAGCCCCACTAGCGGGGCCTCCTACGAGCAGTACTTC
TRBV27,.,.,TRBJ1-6,CASSFNPGPINSPLHF,TGTGCCAGCAGTTTTAACCCAGGCCCCATAAATTCACCCCTCCACTTT
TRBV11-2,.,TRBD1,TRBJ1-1,CASSLVLGQGGQDTEAFF,TGTGCCAGCAGCTTAGTCCTCGGACAGGGTGGGCAGGACACTGAAGCTTTCTTT
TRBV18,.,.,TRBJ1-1,CASSPPQREAFF,TGTGCCAGCTCACCACCGCAGCGTGAAGCTTTCTTT
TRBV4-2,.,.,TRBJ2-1,CASSQEPGRGNEQFF,TGTGCCAGCAGCCAAGAACCGGGGCGCGGGAATGAGCAGTTCTTC
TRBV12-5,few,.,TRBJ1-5,CASGLVSMDSLNQPQHF,TGTGCTAGTGGTTTGGTGTCGATGGACAGCCTCAATCAGCCCCAGCATTTT